The text below deals with one T cell receptor (beta chain). The antigen is unknown. This entry belongs to a study of cytomegalovirus exposure and HLA in healthy donors. As for the study in general: From donors who were HLA-typed, an early data release held 80 million or so unique TCRs.

Findings of the study overall: The classifier was said to identify cytomegalovirus status with high specificity and sensitivity.

PCR amplification relied on 60 Vbeta primers (plus 13 Jbeta primers). Sequencing was performed with immunoSEQ multiplex PCR; in TCRdb, only in-frame clones are kept and a portion is missing. The repertoire includes about 160,000 clones, around four fifths of them detected once, and around 1.3% sits in the top ten. This clonotype originated in a woman between 50 and 59 years old in good health and CMV-seronegative. The sample consisted of PBMCs.

As DNA, the CDR3 is TGTGCCAGCAGCTTTGACACAGGGGTAGCTGAAGCTTTCTTT. Translating it yields CASSFDTGVAEAFF. The rearrangement uses TRBV5-6 and TRBJ1-1; TRBD1 matches 7 bases. Germline CDR1 and CDR2: SGHDT and YYEEEE. The ends lost 2 bases at V and 6 bases at J; junction bases unmatched: 7. This CDR3 has 14 amino acids.